A selection of T cell receptor beta chains follows, all from one sample in a study of blood T cell repertoires in COVID-19. Sequencing used immunoSEQ multiplex PCR; TCRdb keeps in-frame clones, though not all of them. This sample carries approximately 140,000 clones, over 75% of them seen once, and the ten largest clones take more than 3%. Sequenced input: PBMCs or T cells enriched from blood (not recorded which). These receptors were obtained from a man aged 45-65 years in a cohort exposed to, infected with or recovered from COVID-19 (not recorded which). The CDR3 runs from the conserved cysteine through the conserved F or W. D genes are given only for firm matches. For some rows the clone size is stated as once, few or many, or as a class when expanded; others skip it.

V gene	J gene	clone size	D gene	CDR3 DNA	CDR3 protein
TRBV27	TRBJ1-5	once	TRBD1	TGTGCCAGCAGTTGGTCAGGGGGCTCTATTGGCAATCAGCCCCAGCATTTT	CASSWSGGSIGNQPQHF
TRBV25-1	TRBJ1-2	many	TRBD1	TGTGCCAGCAGTGGCGGACAGGCCCAGGGGGCTTATGGCTACACCTTC	CASSGGQAQGAYGYTF
TRBV7-2	TRBJ2-1	.	TRBD2	TGTGCCAGCAGCTTAACAGCGGGAGGTCGCAATGAGCAGTTCTTC	CASSLTAGGRNEQFF
TRBV18	TRBJ2-5	.	TRBD1	TGTGCCAGCTCCCTACTGACAGGGGATGGCGAGACCCAGTACTTC	CASSLLTGDGETQYF
TRBV5-4	TRBJ2-1	.	TRBD2	TGTGCCAGCAGCTTGGGCCCACTAGCGGCCCTGGACAATGAGCAGTTCTTC	CASSLGPLAALDNEQFF
TRBV3-1/TRBV3-2	TRBJ1-4	once	.	TGTGCCAGCAGCCAAGACCCAGGGGTCGGAGAAAAACTGTTTTTT	CASSQDPGVGEKLFF
TRBV11-3	TRBJ2-7	.	.	TGTGCCAGCCCGAGGGAGAACGAGCAGTACTTC	CASPRENEQYF
TRBV29-1	TRBJ2-3	.	TRBD2	TGCAGCGTTGGGACTAGCCAGGGCATCACAGATACGCAGTATTTT	CSVGTSQGITDTQYF
TRBV4-3	TRBJ2-2	few	.	TGCGCCAGCAGCCAGGGCTGGGCCCCCGGGGAGCTGTTTTTT	CASSQGWAPGELFF
TRBV5-1	TRBJ2-1	once	.	TGCGCCAGTGGGGGGACCGGCAACAAATACAATGAGCAGTTCTTC	CASGGTGNKYNEQFF
TRBV10-3	TRBJ1-2	.	TRBD1	TGTGCCATCAGTGAAGGGCAGGGGGACGGAGGCTACACCTTC	CAISEGQGDGGYTF
TRBV6-5	TRBJ1-1	once	.	TGTGCCAGCAGTACTCGGGAGGGGAATAGTGAAGCTTTCTTT	CASSTREGNSEAFF
TRBV15	TRBJ2-2	.	.	TGTGCCACCAGCAGAGATAGTATTACCACCGGGGAGCTGTTTTTT	CATSRDSITTGELFF
TRBV19	TRBJ1-5	.	TRBD1	TGTGCCAGTAGTAAGGACAGGCCTGATAATCAGCCCCAGCATTTT	CASSKDRPDNQPQHF
TRBV14	TRBJ2-7	.	.	TGTGCCAGCAGCCAAGATCAAGGGGTCTCCTACGAGCAGTACTTC	CASSQDQGVSYEQYF
TRBV4-1	TRBJ1-6	.	TRBD1	TGCGCCAGCAGCCCCCCAAGACAGGGAGGCAATTCACCCCTCCACTTT	CASSPPRQGGNSPLHF
TRBV19	TRBJ2-7	once	TRBD2	TGTGCCAGTAGTACCCCGACTAGCGGGAATCTCTACGAGCAGTACTTC	CASSTPTSGNLYEQYF
TRBV19	TRBJ2-5	.	TRBD2	TGTGCCAGTAGTATTATAGCGGGGGAAGAGACCCAGTACTTC	CASSIIAGEETQYF
TRBV13	TRBJ1-2	.	.	TGTGCCAGCAGCTTAAATCTGAACTATGGCTACACCTTC	CASSLNLNYGYTF
TRBV11-3	TRBJ2-1	.	.	TGTGCCAGCAGCTTAGTGAGTGGTTACAATGAGCAGTTCTTC	CASSLVSGYNEQFF
TRBV19	TRBJ1-1	.	.	TGTGCCACGGGGGTAAGGGCGAACACTGAAGCTTTCTTT	CATGVRANTEAFF
TRBV10-2	TRBJ1-5	.	.	TGCGCCAGCAGTGAGCCGAATCAGCCCCAGCATTTT	CASSEPNQPQHF
TRBV3-1/TRBV3-2	TRBJ2-1	.	TRBD2	TGTGCCAGCAGCCCTAGCGGGGGGCTTTACAATGAGCAGTTCTTC	CASSPSGGLYNEQFF
TRBV5-1	TRBJ2-1	.	TRBD2	TGCGCCAGCAGCCGGACTAGCGGGGAGAGCTCCTACAATGAGCAGTTCTTC	CASSRTSGESSYNEQFF
TRBV7-9	TRBJ1-1	.	.	TGTGCCAGCAGCCAGACAGGTTCCCACGGCACTGAAGCTTTCTTT	CASSQTGSHGTEAFF
TRBV30	TRBJ2-1	.	.	TGTGCCTGGGGACCCTCCCATAGCGGCCAAAGGTACAATGAGCAGTTCTTC	CAWGPSHSGQRYNEQFF
TRBV28	TRBJ2-2	once	.	TGTGCCAGCAGTCTAACCACCGGGGAGCTGTTTTTT	CASSLTTGELFF
TRBV3-1/TRBV3-2	TRBJ2-1	.	.	TGTGCCAGCAGCCAAGCGTTTACAGGGTGGAGTGAGCAGTTCTTC	CASSQAFTGWSEQFF
TRBV3-1/TRBV3-2	TRBJ2-7	.	.	TGTGCCAGCAGCCAAGTAGCGGAGGGTCAGCAGTACTTC	CASSQVAEGQQYF
TRBV7-2	TRBJ1-2	.	.	TGTGCCAGCAGCCTGACGACAGTTGACGGCTACACCTTC	CASSLTTVDGYTF
TRBV5-1	TRBJ1-2	.	TRBD1	TGCGCCAGCAGCTTGGGGCAGGGGGCCTATGGCTACACCTTC	CASSLGQGAYGYTF
TRBV7-9	TRBJ2-1	.	TRBD2	TGTGCCAGCAGCCGGAGCGGGGGGGCCTACAATGAGCAGTTCTTC	CASSRSGGAYNEQFF
TRBV9	TRBJ1-1	once	.	TGTGCCAGCAGCGCGAGGAACACCGAGGCCGCTTTCTTT	CASSARNTEAAFF
TRBV10-3	TRBJ2-7	.	.	TGTGCCATCAGTAGGGAGTTAGGATACGAGCAGTACTTC	CAISRELGYEQYF
TRBV15	TRBJ2-3	.	TRBD2	TGTGCCACCAGCAGAGACCTAGCGGGAGCAGATACGCAGTATTTT	CATSRDLAGADTQYF
TRBV7-2	TRBJ2-2	few	TRBD2	TGTGCCAGCAGCCCCCGCGGGGGGGGTTTGACCACCGGGGAGCTGTTTTTT	CASSPRGGGLTTGELFF